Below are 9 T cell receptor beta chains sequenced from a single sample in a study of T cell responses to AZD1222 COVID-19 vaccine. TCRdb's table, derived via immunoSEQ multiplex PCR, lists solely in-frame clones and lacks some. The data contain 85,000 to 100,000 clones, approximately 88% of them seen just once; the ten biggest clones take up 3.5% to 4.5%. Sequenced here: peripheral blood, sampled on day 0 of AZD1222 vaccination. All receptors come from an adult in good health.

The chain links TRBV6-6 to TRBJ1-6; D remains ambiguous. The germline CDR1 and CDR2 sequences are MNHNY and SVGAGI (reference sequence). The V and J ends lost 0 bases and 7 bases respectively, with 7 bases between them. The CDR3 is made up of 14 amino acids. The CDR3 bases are TGTGCCAGCAGTTACTCAGGTCAGAATTCACCCCTCCACTTT. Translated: CASSYSGQNSPLHF.

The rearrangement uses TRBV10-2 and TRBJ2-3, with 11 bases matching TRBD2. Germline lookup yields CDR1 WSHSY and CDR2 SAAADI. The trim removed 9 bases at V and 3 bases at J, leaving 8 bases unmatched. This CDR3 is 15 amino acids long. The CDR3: CASAGGTSGTDTQYF. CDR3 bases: TGCGCCAGTGCGGGTGGGACTAGCGGTACAGATACGCAGTATTTT.

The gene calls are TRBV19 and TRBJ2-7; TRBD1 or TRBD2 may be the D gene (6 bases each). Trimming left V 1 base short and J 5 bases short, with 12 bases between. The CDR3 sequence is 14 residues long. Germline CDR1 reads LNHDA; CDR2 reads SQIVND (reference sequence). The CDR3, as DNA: TGTGCCAGTAGTATAGCGGGGGCGATTCACGAGCAGTACTTC. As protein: CASSIAGAIHEQYF.

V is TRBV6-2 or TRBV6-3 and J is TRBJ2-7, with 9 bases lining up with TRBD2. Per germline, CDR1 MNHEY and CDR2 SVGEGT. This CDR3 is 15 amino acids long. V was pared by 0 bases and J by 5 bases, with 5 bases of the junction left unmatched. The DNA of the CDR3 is TGTGCCAGCAGTTACTCAGGCGGGGGGGCCGACGAGCAGTACTTC. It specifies CASSYSGGGADEQYF.

The CDR3 coding sequence is TGTGCCTGGAGTGTAGTGGGAAAACTGTTTTTT. It translates to CAWSVVGKLFF. The V and J genes are TRBV30 and TRBJ1-4; unclear D gene. The germline V and J ends were trimmed by 0 bases and 10 bases, with 6 bases remaining between them. The CDR3 runs 11 residues. The germline V gene encodes CDR1 GTSNPN and CDR2 SVGIG (reference sequence).

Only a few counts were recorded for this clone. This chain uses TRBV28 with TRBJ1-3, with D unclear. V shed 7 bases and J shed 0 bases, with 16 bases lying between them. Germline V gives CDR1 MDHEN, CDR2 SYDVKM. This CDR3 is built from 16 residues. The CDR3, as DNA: TGTGCCAGCAACAAATTCGGATCAAACTCTGGAAACACCATATATTTT. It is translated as CASNKFGSNSGNTIYF.

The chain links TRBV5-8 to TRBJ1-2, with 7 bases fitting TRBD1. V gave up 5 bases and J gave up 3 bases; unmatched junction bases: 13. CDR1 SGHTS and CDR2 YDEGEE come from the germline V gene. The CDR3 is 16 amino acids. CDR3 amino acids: CASRGQGGSSYYGYTF. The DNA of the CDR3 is TGTGCCAGCAGGGGGCAGGGGGGCTCCTCTTACTATGGCTACACCTTC.

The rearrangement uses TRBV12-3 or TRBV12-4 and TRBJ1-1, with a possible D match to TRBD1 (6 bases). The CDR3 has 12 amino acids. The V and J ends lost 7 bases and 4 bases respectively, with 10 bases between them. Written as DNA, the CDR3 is TGTGCCAGCAAGTACAGGGCCACTGAAGCTTTCTTT. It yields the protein CASKYRATEAFF.

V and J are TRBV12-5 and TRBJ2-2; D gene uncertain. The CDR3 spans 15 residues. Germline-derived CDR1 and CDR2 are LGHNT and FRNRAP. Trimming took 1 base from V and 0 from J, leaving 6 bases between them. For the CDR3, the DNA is TGTGCTAGTGGTTTGGGGCAGGCGAACACCGGGGAGCTGTTTTTT. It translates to CASGLGQANTGELFF.